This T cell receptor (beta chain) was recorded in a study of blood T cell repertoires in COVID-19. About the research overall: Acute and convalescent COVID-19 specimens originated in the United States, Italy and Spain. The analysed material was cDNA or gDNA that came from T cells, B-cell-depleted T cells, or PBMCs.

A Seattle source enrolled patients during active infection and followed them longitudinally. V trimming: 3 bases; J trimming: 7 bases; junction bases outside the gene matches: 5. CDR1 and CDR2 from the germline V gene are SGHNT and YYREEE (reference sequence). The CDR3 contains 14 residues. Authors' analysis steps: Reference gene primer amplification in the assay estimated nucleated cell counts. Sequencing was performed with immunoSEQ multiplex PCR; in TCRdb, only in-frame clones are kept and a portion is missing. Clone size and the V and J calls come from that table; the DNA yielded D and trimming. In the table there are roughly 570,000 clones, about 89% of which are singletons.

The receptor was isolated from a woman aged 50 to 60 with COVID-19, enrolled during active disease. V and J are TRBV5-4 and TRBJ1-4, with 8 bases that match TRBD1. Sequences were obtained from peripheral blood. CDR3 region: CASSSGGPGEKLFF. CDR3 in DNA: TGTGCCAGCAGCTCAGGGGGCCCGGGTGAAAAACTGTTTTTT.